Sequencing of this TCR beta chain was carried out in a study of blood T cell repertoires in COVID-19. Study-level information: The United States, Italy and Spain provided the acute and convalescent COVID-19 samples.

Between the trimmed V and J ends, which lost 4 bases and 2 bases, there was a span of 18 bases. From germline, CDR1 is SGDLS and CDR2 YYNGEE. This CDR3 has 17 residues. Libraries were prepared by immunoSEQ multiplex PCR; TCRdb keeps only in-frame clonotypes and omits some of them. The sample has hundreds of thousands of clones, about four fifths seen once; the top ten hold about 9.5%. The TCR sequence derives from a woman older than 75 with acute or convalescent COVID-19. The rearrangement links TRBV9 to TRBJ2-2; D may be TRBD1 (6 bases). Sample: peripheral blood. The CDR3 DNA sequence: TGTGCCAGCAGCTTTCATCAGGGGTTCGGTAACACCGGGGAGCTGTTTTTT. This gives the protein CASSFHQGFGNTGELFF.